A single sample is the source of the 4 T cell receptor beta chains below, sequenced in a study of metastatic and nonmetastatic thyroid tumors. No patient received treatment before thyroid surgery. From the PCR reads, TCRdb re-called clones with MiXCR. The profile covers roughly 13,000 clones, with approximately 30% appearing a single time and 9% to 15% taken by the ten largest. Sequencing was performed on tumor tissue. These receptors all stem from a female donor with papillary thyroid cancer or a benign thyroid nodule (not recorded which). Some clones in this sample may be carry-over from other donors' samples.

This clone showed up many times. The gene calls are TRBV5-1 and TRBJ2-1, with 9 bases that match TRBD1. The CDR3 is made up of 15 amino acids. J lost 8 bases, V lost 4 bases, and 10 bases had no gene match. The germline V gene encodes CDR1 SGHRS and CDR2 YFSETQ. The CDR3 protein is CASSPGQGSYHEQFF. Written as DNA, the CDR3 is TGCGCCAGCAGCCCGGGACAGGGTAGCTATCATGAGCAGTTCTTC.

This clone came up many times. The chain has TRBV29-1 and TRBJ2-6, with 7 bases aligning to TRBD2. CDR1 is SQVTM, CDR2 ANQGSEA, per germline. Unmatched junction bases numbered 11, after V lost 2 bases and J lost 1 base. There are 18 residues in the CDR3. This chain's CDR3 is CSVEKSGGSSSGANVLTF. The CDR3 nucleotides read TGCAGCGTTGAAAAGTCGGGAGGATCTTCTTCTGGGGCCAACGTCCTGACTTTC.

This clone appeared a few times. V and J are TRBV6-5 and TRBJ2-5; 10 bases line up with TRBD1. In germline, CDR1 is MNHEY, CDR2 SVGAGI. V lost 0 bases, J lost 7 bases, and 17 bases stayed unmatched. The CDR3 extends over 19 amino acids. The CDR3 sequence: CASSYSGTGVERRIVTQYF. Here the CDR3 DNA reads TGTGCCAGCAGTTACTCGGGGACAGGGGTCGAAAGACGAATCGTGACCCAGTACTTC.

The chain joins TRBV20-1 to TRBJ2-7; no clear D. The CDR3 extends over 12 amino acids. Per germline, CDR1 DFQATT and CDR2 SNEGSKA (reference sequence). V lost 4 bases to trimming and J lost 6 bases, with 13 bases between them. CDR3 DNA sequence: TGCAGTGCTACCCCTTCCAAGGGCGAGCAGTACTTC. This encodes CSATPSKGEQYF.